The T cell receptor (beta chain) under discussion was sequenced for a study of control samples from healthy donors and cancer patients. There are 12 residues in the CDR3. In germline, CDR1 is SNHLY, CDR2 FYNNEI. V dropped 6 bases and J dropped 5; count of bases not matched to a gene: 3. Using immunoSEQ multiplex PCR, the repertoire was profiled, and TCRdb retains in-frame clones only, with some absent. This table has 150,000 or so clones, under 95% appearing once. The chain carries TRBV2 and TRBJ2-7; 8 nucleotides match TRBD1. The specimen was blood. The origin of this receptor is a young man in good health. CDR3: CASRETGDEQYF. CDR3 in DNA: TGTGCCAGCAGGGAGACAGGGGACGAGCAGTACTTC.